This entry lists 26 T cell receptor beta chains sequenced from one sample in a study of T cell repertoires in cytomegalovirus infection. TCRdb reanalysed the reads using MiXCR and keeps one entry per CDR3 protein. The sample yields 200,000 to 300,000 distinct CDR3 sequences, roughly 9% seen once. Sequenced: PBMCs. All receptors derive from a human donor in good health (CMV status not recorded). Some clones in this sample may be carry-over from other donors' samples.

The sample holds a few counts of this clonotype. This chain links TRBV11-2 with TRBJ1-5, with unresolved D. Per the germline V gene, CDR1 is SGHAT and CDR2 is FQNNGV. V lost 1 base, J lost 2 bases, and 6 bases lay in between. The CDR3 is made up of 14 amino acids. The CDR3 here is CASSLGLGNQPQHF. The CDR3 DNA reads as TGTGCCAGCAGCTTAGGGCTTGGCAATCAGCCCCAGCATTTT.

This clonotype was observed many times. This chain links TRBV7-9 with TRBJ1-1; 11 nucleotides match TRBD1. Germline CDR1 reads SEHNR; CDR2 reads FQNEAQ (reference sequence). This CDR3 spans 16 amino acids. Trimming cost V 5 bases and J 5 bases; bases outside gene matches: 10. The CDR3 loop is CASSPGQGARNTEAFF. The CDR3 DNA is TGTGCCAGCAGCCCAGGACAGGGGGCAAGGAATACTGAAGCTTTCTTT.

J is TRBJ2-1 and V is TRBV2; TRBD2 agrees at 14 bases. The trim removed 5 bases at V and 9 bases at J, leaving 9 bases unmatched. Germline V lookup: CDR1 SNHLY, CDR2 FYNNEI. This CDR3 has 16 amino acids. Here the CDR3 reads CASSPTSGRVSGEQFF. In DNA form, the CDR3 reads TGTGCCAGCAGTCCGACTAGCGGGAGGGTTAGCGGTGAGCAGTTCTTC.

This clonotype was counted at least ten times. The chain joins TRBV7-2 to TRBJ2-3; TRBD2 aligns across 8 bases. Germline trimming cut 5 bases from V and 2 bases from J; bases unmatched to any gene: 9. CDR3 length: 16 amino acids. Per the germline V gene, CDR1 is SGHTA and CDR2 is FQGNSA. CDR3 sequence: CASSRRGGGFTDTQYF. The CDR3 nucleotides are TGTGCCAGCAGCAGACGGGGGGGCGGTTTCACAGATACGCAGTATTTT.

This clonotype was seen ten or more times. The chain couples TRBV7-3 to TRBJ1-1; D gene unclear. The ends were cut back, 0 bases at V and 6 bases at J, with 11 bases in the middle. Germline values: CDR1 SGHTA, CDR2 FQGTGA. The length of the CDR3 is 14 residues. Written as DNA, the CDR3 is TGTGCCAGCAGCTTAACAGGGTCGCGCTCTGAAGCTTTCTTT. Translation: CASSLTGSRSEAFF.

This clonotype was detected a few times. The CDR3 nucleotides read TGTGCCAGCAGTTACATTCGGACAGGGGGCAGCTATGGCTACACCTTC. The encoded protein is CASSYIRTGGSYGYTF. The genes are TRBV6-5 and TRBJ1-2; 11 bases are shared with TRBD1. V gave up 2 bases and J gave up 4 bases; unmatched junction bases: 6. Germline V CDR1 and CDR2: MNHEY, SVGAGI. The CDR3 loop spans 16 amino acids.

This clonotype was found a few times. Being one base from a much bigger clone, this may be a read error. The chain uses TRBV7-8 and TRBJ1-1; D is perhaps TRBD1 (5 bases). This CDR3 contains 14 residues. Trimming took 3 bases from V and 0 from J, leaving 8 bases between them. The germline gives CDR1 SGHVS, CDR2 FQNEAQ. The CDR3 region is CASSLADMNTEAFF. The CDR3 DNA is TGTGCCAGCAGCTTGGCGGACATGAACACTGAAGCTTTCTTT.

This clonotype occurred many times. This rearrangement joins TRBV2 to TRBJ1-3; TRBD1 agrees at 7 bases. The CDR3 runs to 17 residues. V was clipped by 4 bases and J by 0 bases; unmatched bases: 9. Germline loops: CDR1 SNHLY, CDR2 FYNNEI. The CDR3 region has the DNA TGTGCCAGCAGTGCGAGGACAGGATTATTCTCTGGAAACACCATATATTTT. Its protein is CASSARTGLFSGNTIYF.

This clonotype was found many times. The chain recombines TRBV7-9 with TRBJ2-3, with 8 bases that match TRBD2. Unmatched junction bases numbered 4, after V lost 5 bases and J lost 0 bases. This CDR3 has 15 residues. The germline V gene encodes CDR1 SEHNR and CDR2 FQNEAQ (reference sequence). DNA for the CDR3: TGTGCCAGCAGCAAGACTAGCGTTAGCACAGATACGCAGTATTTT. This sequence encodes CASSKTSVSTDTQYF.

This clonotype appeared many times. The genes are TRBV7-8 and TRBJ2-7; 7 bases align to TRBD2. The germline V gene has CDR1 SGHVS and CDR2 FQNEAQ. The junction had 9 bases not matched to a gene; V was cut back by 5 bases and J by 2 bases. This CDR3 has 15 amino acids. The CDR3 sequence is CASSPHERGPYEQYF. The CDR3 DNA reads as TGTGCCAGCAGCCCGCATGAGCGGGGCCCCTACGAGCAGTACTTC.

This clonotype was counted ten times or more. The chain employs TRBV7-2 and TRBJ2-7; D remains unclear. The CDR3 consists of 14 residues. V was trimmed by 0 bases and J by 0 bases, leaving 6 bases between them. Germline values: CDR1 SGHTA, CDR2 FQGNSA. CDR3 nucleotide sequence: TGTGCCAGCAGCTTAGCAATTACCTCCTACGAGCAGTACTTC. It specifies CASSLAITSYEQYF.

This clonotype was seen many times. The chain links TRBV7-2 to TRBJ1-6, with 7 bases lining up with TRBD1. V shed 5 bases, J shed 7 bases, and the junction held 8 bases outside the gene matches. From germline, CDR1 is SGHTA and CDR2 FQGNSA. The CDR3 is 15 residues long. The DNA for the CDR3 is TGTGCCAGCAGCCCGGAGACAGGGTACAATTCACCCCTCCACTTT. It is translated as CASSPETGYNSPLHF.

This clonotype showed up many times. The rearrangement links TRBV7-2 to TRBJ1-1; D possibly corresponds to TRBD1 (6 bases). V gave up 7 bases and J gave up 0 bases, with 12 bases separating them. There are 14 residues in the CDR3. CDR1 is SGHTA, CDR2 FQGNSA, per germline. CDR3 in DNA: TGTGCCAGCACCCCCCAGGGGATGAACACTGAAGCTTTCTTT. Translating gives CASTPQGMNTEAFF.

In this sample, this clonotype turned up many times. The rearrangement joins TRBV7-2 to TRBJ2-5; 9 positions agree with TRBD2. From germline, CDR1 is SGHTA and CDR2 FQGNSA. This CDR3 is built from 17 residues. V trimming: 4 bases; J trimming: 4 bases; junction bases outside the gene matches: 13. The CDR3 loop is CASSSAGGSRIRETQYF. The CDR3 DNA is TGTGCCAGCAGCTCGGCGGGGGGGAGTCGGATAAGAGAGACCCAGTACTTC.

This clonotype was picked up a small number of times. J is TRBJ1-1 and V is TRBV29-1; 8 positions agree with TRBD1. The length of the CDR3 is 11 residues. Germline V CDR1 and CDR2: SQVTM, ANQGSEA. Losses at the gene ends were 8 bases for V and 5 bases for J; bases not matched to a gene: 4. In DNA, the CDR3 is TGCAGCTACAGGGGGGTGACTGAAGCTTTCTTT. Its protein product is CSYRGVTEAFF.

This clonotype occurred many times. J is TRBJ2-7 and V is TRBV27; D is tentatively TRBD1 or TRBD2 (5 bases each). The CDR3 runs 14 residues. V was trimmed by 9 bases and J by 1 base, leaving 16 bases between them. Germline V gene lookup returns CDR1 MNHEY and CDR2 SMNVEV (reference sequence). DNA for the CDR3: TGTGCCAGGCGGCCCGGGACGGATTCCTACGAGCAGTACTTC. Amino acids: CARRPGTDSYEQYF.

The chain joins TRBV3-1 to TRBJ2-6, with D maybe TRBD1 (6 bases). V was pared by 4 bases and J by 0 bases, with 25 bases between. There are 21 residues in the CDR3. CDR1 and CDR2 from the germline V gene are LGHDT and YNNKEL (reference sequence). The CDR3 here is CASSLTRTGPITPSGANVLTF. The DNA for the CDR3 is TGTGCCAGCAGCCTAACCCGAACAGGGCCTATAACCCCCTCTGGGGCCAACGTCCTGACTTTC.

This clonotype has a count of ten or more. This chain uses TRBV4-3 with TRBJ1-2; no reliable D call. Germline lookup yields CDR1 LGHNA and CDR2 YSLEER. With 0 bases removed from V and 0 bases from J, the gap between germline ends came to 8 bases. The CDR3 length is 15 residues. The CDR3 region has the DNA TGCGCCAGCAGCCAAGATTGGCTAGCTAACTATGGCTACACCTTC. This encodes CASSQDWLANYGYTF.

This clonotype has a count of ten or more. The V gene is TRBV7-2, the J gene TRBJ2-5; 8 bases agree with TRBD1. Trimming removed 6 bases from V and 6 bases from J; junction bases left unmatched: 12. This CDR3 contains 15 residues. Germline CDR1 is SGHTA and CDR2 is FQGNSA. CDR3 sequence (DNA): TGTGCCAGCAGACCGGACAGGGCCGGAGAAAAGACCCAGTACTTC. Translation gives CASRPDRAGEKTQYF.

J is TRBJ2-6 and V is TRBV14, with D unclear. The V gene's germline CDR1 is SGHDN and CDR2 FVKESK. Deletions cut 1 base from V and 0 bases from J, with 10 bases between. The CDR3 spans 17 residues. The CDR3: CASSQGTFPSGANVLTF. The CDR3 coding sequence is TGTGCCAGCAGCCAAGGAACATTCCCCTCTGGGGCCAACGTCCTGACTTTC.

This clonotype was counted ten times or more. The chain employs TRBV20-1 and TRBJ1-4; D might be TRBD1 (5 bases). The CDR3 is 13 amino acids. CDR1 DFQATT and CDR2 SNEGSKA come from the germline V gene (reference sequence). V dropped 6 bases and J dropped 8 bases, with 16 bases sitting between them. CDR3 in amino acids: CSATESGIEKLFF. DNA for the CDR3: TGCAGTGCCACTGAGTCAGGGATCGAAAAACTGTTTTTT.

A remark on this clonotype: A much larger clone sits a single nucleotide away, making a read error possible. The chain employs TRBV6-2 or TRBV6-3 and TRBJ2-7; the D is unclear. The V end was cut by 2 bases, the J end by 0 bases, with 11 bases between. Germline V CDR1 and CDR2: MNHEY, SVGEGT. The CDR3 sequence is 15 residues long. CDR3 DNA: TGTGCCAGCAGTTACGCCGTACTAACCTCCTACGAGCAGTACTTC. Translating it yields CASSYAVLTSYEQYF.

Only a few counts were recorded for this clonotype. V gene TRBV11-2 combines with J gene TRBJ2-7, with 13 nucleotides matching TRBD2. Looked up from germline, CDR1 is SGHAT and CDR2 is FQNNGV. CDR3 size: 14 residues. J was trimmed by 6 bases and V by 3 bases; bases with no gene match: 2. CDR3 sequence (DNA): TGTGCCAGCAGCTTGGGACTAGCGGGACTCGAGCAGTACTTC. Its translation is CASSLGLAGLEQYF.

In this sample, this clonotype turned up many times. The chain carries TRBV12-3 or TRBV12-4 and TRBJ2-1; the D call may be TRBD1 or TRBD2 (5 bases each). The CDR3 has 16 amino acids. Between the trimmed V and J ends, which lost 7 bases and 5 bases, there was a span of 21 bases. CDR3 in amino acids: CASISIPGRYNNEQFF. CDR3 nucleotides: TGTGCCAGCATCTCTATCCCGGGACGCTACAACAATGAGCAGTTCTTC.

The chain links TRBV12-3 or TRBV12-4 to TRBJ2-1; maybe TRBD2 (7 bases). This CDR3 region has 13 residues. Deletions cut 5 bases from V and 7 bases from J, with 12 bases between. CDR3 sequence (DNA): TGTGCCAGCAGTCCCGGGGGGCGGAATGAGCAGTTCTTC. Residues: CASSPGGRNEQFF.

This clonotype was picked up many times. The chain employs TRBV7-2 and TRBJ1-2; D is perhaps TRBD1 (6 bases). Germline V lookup: CDR1 SGHTA, CDR2 FQGNSA. Between the trimmed V and J ends, which lost 6 bases and 1 base, there was a span of 9 bases. The CDR3 is 13 amino acids. CDR3 in DNA: TGTGCCAGCAGTCCAGGGGTTAACTATGGCTACACCTTC. Its protein product is CASSPGVNYGYTF.